These 24 T cell receptor beta chains were sequenced from one sample in a study of blood T cells in healthy people across ages. The use of a sample-barcoded 5' primer and a J-beta primer mix characterized a second PCR of roughly 6 to 11 cycles. TCRdb reprocessed the 5' RACE reads via MiXCR and lists one record per CDR3 protein. The table shows over 1,500,000 distinct CDR3 sequences, with 35% to 50% occurring only once. Material: blood. The receptors here all came from a human donor in good health.

The sample holds a few counts of this clonotype. The gene calls are TRBV7-2 and TRBJ2-1, with 7 positions matching TRBD1. The germline V gene encodes CDR1 SGHTA and CDR2 FQGNSA. There are 16 residues in the CDR3. With 3 bases clipped from V and 0 bases from J, the junction kept 5 bases outside the gene matches. CDR3 in DNA: TGTGCCAGCAGCTTGGACAGGCTGAGCTCCTACAATGAGCAGTTCTTC. Protein: CASSLDRLSSYNEQFF.

This clonotype was detected once. This chain joins TRBV4-3 and TRBJ1-2, with no clear D. In germline, CDR1 is LGHNA, CDR2 YSLEER. The germline V and J ends were trimmed by 2 bases and 4 bases, with 11 bases remaining between them. The CDR3 runs to 14 residues. CDR3 amino acids: CASSQKGGCYGYTF. The DNA of the CDR3 is TGCGCCAGCAGCCAAAAAGGAGGTTGCTATGGCTACACCTTC.

The chain's CDR3 is CSAFGDREPDTQYF. CDR3 DNA sequence: TGCAGTGCCTTTGGGGACAGGGAACCAGATACGCAGTATTTT. J is TRBJ2-3 and V is TRBV20-1; the match to TRBD1 covers 9 bases. J was trimmed by 4 bases and V by 6 bases; bases with no gene match: 8. This CDR3 comprises 14 residues. Germline loops: CDR1 DFQATT, CDR2 SNEGSKA (reference sequence).

This clonotype came up many times. The V and J genes are TRBV6-2 or TRBV6-3 and TRBJ2-7; D gene ambiguous. Germline CDR1 reads MNHEY; CDR2 reads SVGEGT. Trimming removed 2 bases at V and 3 bases at J, with 5 bases between. The CDR3 consists of 12 residues. The CDR3 protein is CASSYRDYEQYF. CDR3 nucleotides: TGTGCCAGCAGTTACAGGGACTACGAGCAGTACTTC.

As for this clonotype: The CDR3 ends on some other residue instead of the conserved phenylalanine or tryptophan, so this is likely a read error. V is TRBV10-3 and J is TRBJ2-7; the D is unclear. This CDR3 is 17 amino acids long. The germline V gene has CDR1 ENHRY and CDR2 SYGVKD. Trimming shortened V by 3 bases and J by 5 bases, and 23 bases separated the two germline ends. The CDR3 here is CAISDPSNNDVFHEQYL. The CDR3 nucleotides are TGTGCCATCAGTGACCCCTCAAATAATGATGTTTTCCACGAGCAGTACTTA.

V usage is TRBV20-1 and J usage is TRBJ2-7; D gene uncertain. CDR1 is DFQATT and CDR2 is SNEGSKA in the germline V gene (reference sequence). The CDR3 length is 12 residues. V was pared by 0 bases and J by 5 bases, with 8 bases between. The CDR3 loop is CSARDSADEQYF. CDR3 nucleotides: TGCAGTGCTAGAGATTCGGCCGACGAGCAGTACTTC.

This clonotype came up a few times. V gene TRBV29-1 combines with J gene TRBJ1-1; possibly TRBD1 for D (6 bases). The CDR3 is 13 residues long. Trimming took 6 bases from V and 8 from J, leaving 19 bases between them. Per the germline V gene, CDR1 is SQVTM and CDR2 is ANQGSEA. The DNA of the CDR3 is TGCAGCGTCAGTTCGCTGGGGGGGGCCGAAGCTTTCTTT. Translating gives CSVSSLGGAEAFF.

J is TRBJ2-1 and V is TRBV11-2, with D possibly being TRBD2 (5 bases). The germline V and J ends were trimmed by 3 bases and 7 bases, with 10 bases remaining between them. Germline CDR1 SGHAT, CDR2 FQNNGV. This CDR3 region has 13 residues. This CDR3 reads CASSLGVQNEQFF. CDR3 sequence (DNA): TGTGCCAGCAGCTTGGGAGTACAAAATGAGCAGTTCTTC.

The sample holds a few counts of this clonotype. The DNA for the CDR3 is TGCAGTGCTGACAGGGGGATGAACACTGAAGCTTTCTTT. It specifies CSADRGMNTEAFF. V usage is TRBV20-1 and J usage is TRBJ1-1, with TRBD1 matching over 9 bases. V lost 5 bases, J lost 0 bases, and 1 base stayed unmatched. Germline V CDR1 and CDR2: DFQATT, SNEGSKA (reference sequence). The CDR3 spans 13 residues.

Note on this clonotype: This CDR3 is missing its conserved last phenylalanine or tryptophan, likely due to a read error. The limits of the CDR3 on the DNA are not certain, so only TCRdb's listed CDR3 is given. V is TRBV7-2 and J is TRBJ2-1; TRBD1 reflects the table's D call only, with no check against the DNA. Germline CDR1 SGHTA, CDR2 FQGNSA. Ends included, the CDR3 has 16 residues. This chain's CDR3 is CASSTPGTGNMNTFGS.

The rearrangement uses TRBV6-5 and TRBJ2-3; D is perhaps TRBD1 (8 bases). Germline lookup yields CDR1 MNHEY and CDR2 SVGAGI. V shed 6 bases and J shed 5 bases, with 18 bases lying between them. This CDR3 is 15 amino acids long. CDR3 sequence reads: CASSRLDREGDTQYF. CDR3 bases: TGTGCCAGCAGCCGCTTGGACAGGGAGGGAGATACGCAGTATTTT.

To note about this clonotype: A much larger clone differs by one base, so this may be a read error. The genes are TRBV25-1 and TRBJ2-7, with D maybe TRBD1 (5 bases). This CDR3 has 13 amino acids. The germline CDR1 and CDR2 sequences are MGHDK and SYGVNS. The CDR3 nucleotides are TGTGCCAGCAGTAATCGCCAGGGTTACGAGCAGAACTTC. This sequence encodes CASSNRQGYEQNF.

The chain couples TRBV13 to TRBJ2-7; D not resolved. The J call may be incorrect, as the DNA end agrees better with TRBJ2-5. This CDR3 region has 12 residues. Germline V CDR1 and CDR2: PRHDT, FYEKMQ (reference sequence). The CDR3 loop is CASSLLLQTQYF. CDR3 nucleotides: TGTGCCAGCAGCTTACTTCTCCAGACCCAGTACTTC.

This clonotype was found once. The J gene is TRBJ1-1, the V gene TRBV5-1, with D possibly matching TRBD1 (5 bases). The CDR3 extends over 15 amino acids. Germline loops: CDR1 SGHRS, CDR2 YFSETQ. V gave up 0 bases and J gave up 1 base, with 10 bases separating them. DNA for the CDR3: TGCGCCAGCAGCTTGGTGGGACTCGCGAACACTGAAGCTTTCTTT. It encodes CASSLVGLANTEAFF.

This clonotype was observed a handful of times. The chain carries TRBV20-1 and TRBJ2-3; perhaps TRBD1 as D (5 bases). Germline CDR1 reads DFQATT; CDR2 reads SNEGSKA (reference sequence). This CDR3 spans 15 amino acids. V was cut by 1 base and J by 0 bases, with 11 bases left in between. CDR3 nucleotides: TGCAGTGCTAGAGCGTTTCAGGGAAGCACAGATACGCAGTATTTT. Encoded protein: CSARAFQGSTDTQYF.

This chain joins TRBV28 and TRBJ1-5, with D perhaps TRBD1 (5 bases). V was pared by 3 bases and J by 1 base, with 10 bases between. CDR1 is MDHEN, CDR2 SYDVKM, per germline. The CDR3 spans 15 residues. The CDR3 region has the DNA TGTGCCAGCAGTTTGACGGGACCGAGCAATCAGCCCCAGCATTTT. This codes for CASSLTGPSNQPQHF.

The chain employs TRBV20-1 and TRBJ2-1; perhaps TRBD2 as D (7 bases). Germline assignment: CDR1 DFQATT and CDR2 SNEGSKA (reference sequence). Trimming left V 3 bases short and J 8 bases short, with 11 bases between. The CDR3 spans 12 residues. The DNA of the CDR3 is TGCAGTGCTAGCGGGGAGGGGGATGAGCAGTTCTTC. It specifies CSASGEGDEQFF.

V is TRBV7-2 and J is TRBJ1-1; no definite D call. Germline V CDR1 and CDR2: SGHTA, FQGNSA. The CDR3 runs to 12 residues. V gave up 2 bases and J gave up 10 bases, with 11 bases separating them. The CDR3 nucleotides read TGTGCCAGCAGCTTAACCTCCCCCGGAGCTTTCTTT. Translating gives CASSLTSPGAFF.

The chain carries TRBV29-1 and TRBJ2-1, with D unclear. The better agreement between TRBJ2-7 and the DNA end casts doubt on the J call. The CDR3 sequence is 13 residues long. Germline V gene sequence: CDR1 SQVTM, CDR2 ANQGSEA. The DNA of the CDR3 is TGCAGCGTTGGCTCCAGCTCCTACAATGAGCAGTACTTC. It translates to CSVGSSSYNEQYF.

This clonotype has ten or more counts. This CDR3 reads CSATPGRGDTQYF. The CDR3, as DNA: TGCAGTGCTACCCCGGGACGGGGGGATACGCAGTATTTT. The chain uses TRBV20-1 and TRBJ2-3; TRBD2 might be the D (6 bases). The CDR3 is 13 residues long. V lost 4 bases and J lost 6, with 14 bases in between. Per the germline V gene, CDR1 is DFQATT and CDR2 is SNEGSKA (reference sequence).

This clonotype was seen a handful of times. The gene calls are TRBV29-1 and TRBJ1-1, with a weak D call TRBD1 (6 bases). In germline, CDR1 is SQVTM, CDR2 ANQGSEA. V lost 7 bases, J lost 4 bases, and 10 bases lay in between. CDR3 length: 11 residues. The CDR3 DNA follows: TGCAGCGCTCGGACAGCCACTGAAGCTTTCTTT. Translation: CSARTATEAFF.

The CDR3 is CSARRPGSNQPQHF. CDR3 sequence (DNA): TGCAGTGCTAGACGGCCGGGTAGCAATCAGCCCCAGCATTTT. The V and J genes are TRBV20-1 and TRBJ1-5; D unclear. The V end lost 2 bases, the J end lost 0 bases, and 8 bases lay between the germline ends. The CDR3 extends over 14 amino acids. Germline CDR1 and CDR2: DFQATT and SNEGSKA (reference sequence).

This clonotype appeared once. The gene calls are TRBV2 and TRBJ2-5; 7 bases align to TRBD1. The DNA end is more similar to TRBJ2-7, so the J call may be wrong. This CDR3 is built from 15 residues. The germline gives CDR1 SNHLY, CDR2 FYNNEI. CDR3 sequence (DNA): TGTGCCAGCAGTGAACAGGCAGGGGGTCTCTACGAGCAGTACTTC. This gives the protein CASSEQAGGLYEQYF.

This chain links TRBV20-1 with TRBJ1-2; 9 bases are a match to TRBD1. The CDR3 sequence is 14 residues long. Germline assignment: CDR1 DFQATT and CDR2 SNEGSKA (reference sequence). J was trimmed by 3 bases and V by 4 bases; bases with no gene match: 6. CDR3 nucleotides: TGCAGTGCTATTAGGGGACAGGGAGACTATGGCTACACCTTC. Amino acids: CSAIRGQGDYGYTF.